This T cell receptor beta chain was retrieved from a study of blood T cell repertoires in COVID-19. Study-wide background: PBMCs, B-cell-depleted T cells, or T cells were the source of the cDNA or gDNA that made up the material.

Individuals aged about 18 to 90 years were recruited from fewer than 25 US areas. Recovered status applied to Cohort 3 donors who had two consecutive negative PCRs. It also applied to those with clearance or with symptom resolution. Germline CDR1 SGHRS, CDR2 YFSETQ. The CDR3 runs 19 residues. The V segment lost 2 bases and the J segment 1 base; nucleotides outside the gene matches: 14. How the authors handled the data: Reference gene primer amplification in the assay estimated nucleated cell counts. TCRdb's table, derived via immunoSEQ multiplex PCR, lists solely in-frame clones and lacks some. Clone size and the V and J calls come from that table; the DNA yielded D and trimming. The table has approximately 280,000 clones, around nine tenths seen once.

Sequencing was carried out using PBMCs or T cells enriched from blood (not recorded which). The V gene is TRBV5-1, the J gene TRBJ2-3; the match to TRBD2 covers 9 bases. This TCR derives from a woman aged 35 to 49 who had recovered from COVID-19. The CDR3 sequence: CASSFGTSLWGAGTDTQYF. As DNA, the CDR3 is TGCGCCAGCAGCTTTGGGACTAGCCTTTGGGGTGCGGGCACAGATACGCAGTATTTT.